Following are 23 T cell receptor beta chains from one sample sequenced in a study of T cells in Graves' hyperthyroidism and ophthalmopathy. Amplification yielded TCR beta CDR3 regions, with RNA transcripts as the source. With the HTBI primer set, the TCR CDR3 went through a first round of RT-PCR. Each CDR3 protein gets one entry after TCRdb re-called the multiplex PCR reads with MiXCR. The repertoire holds over 500,000 distinct CDR3 sequences, around 15% seen once, with roughly 29% in the top ten. Sequencing was done on a sample of blood. These receptors were obtained from a woman aged 25 to 39 with Graves' ophthalmopathy.

As concerns this clonotype: A read error may produce the germline difference seen at one junction end. V gene TRBV19 combines with J gene TRBJ1-2, with TRBD1 identical over 7 bases. The length of the CDR3 is 15 residues. Germline CDR1 and CDR2: LNHDA and SQIVND (reference sequence). The CDR3 region is CTSSERDRPLYGYTF. CDR3 coding DNA: TGTACCAGTAGTGAACGGGACAGACCTTTATATGGCTACACCTTC.

The chain employs TRBV12-3 or TRBV12-4 and TRBJ1-1; no clear D gene. V lost 7 bases and J 5 bases, leaving 8 bases between the germline ends. There are 11 residues in the CDR3. The CDR3 reads CASTRGTEAFF. The CDR3 region has the DNA TGTGCCAGCACCCGAGGGACTGAAGCTTTCTTT.

This clonotype was counted a few times. The chain links TRBV7-9 to TRBJ2-7, with TRBD2 matching 9 bases. Germline V CDR1 and CDR2: SEHNR, FQNEAQ (reference sequence). The V and J ends lost 1 base and 6 bases, in that order; junction bases with no gene match: 7. The CDR3 length is 15 residues. As DNA, the CDR3 is TGTGCCAGCAGCTTAGTGGATAGCGGGAGCCTCGAGCAGTACTTC. Translated: CASSLVDSGSLEQYF.

This clonotype has at least ten counts. The chain carries TRBV7-3 and TRBJ2-5, with 7 positions matching TRBD1. The V gene end was trimmed by 5 bases and the J gene end by 5 bases; junction bases not matched to a gene: 5. Per germline, CDR1 SGHTA and CDR2 FQGTGA. CDR3 length: 13 residues. The DNA for the CDR3 is TGTGCCAGCAGCCCCCACAGGGGCGAGACCCAGTACTTC. It specifies CASSPHRGETQYF.

The chain uses TRBV10-2 and TRBJ1-3, with no clear D. Germline CDR1 is WSHSY and CDR2 is SAAADI. The CDR3 covers 15 residues. Trimming stripped 5 bases from V and 0 bases from J, with 11 bases between. The CDR3 sequence: CASSFTSSSGNTIYF. The DNA for the CDR3 is TGCGCCAGCAGTTTTACAAGTAGCTCTGGAAACACCATATATTTT.

This clonotype was detected many times. V is TRBV3-1 and J is TRBJ1-1, with 9 bases identical to TRBD1. V was clipped by 5 bases and J by 0 bases; unmatched bases: 7. CDR1 and CDR2 from the germline V gene are LGHDT and YNNKEL (reference sequence). The CDR3 runs 16 residues. The DNA for the CDR3 is TGTGCCAGCAGCTCCCCGGACAGGGGACTGAACACTGAAGCTTTCTTT. It yields the protein CASSSPDRGLNTEAFF.

V usage is TRBV20-1 and J usage is TRBJ2-3; 10 bases are shared with TRBD1. The ends lost 6 bases at V and 2 bases at J; junction bases unmatched: 8. The germline V gene has CDR1 DFQATT and CDR2 SNEGSKA (reference sequence). CDR3 size: 15 residues. Here the CDR3 reads CSARTGGSVTDTQYF. The CDR3 nucleotides read TGCAGTGCCAGGACAGGGGGATCGGTCACAGATACGCAGTATTTT.

This clonotype has only a few counts. The gene calls are TRBV10-1 and TRBJ2-3; a weak D match, TRBD1 (5 bases). Germline V CDR1 and CDR2: WNHNN, SYGVQD (reference sequence). V was shortened by 0 bases and J by 1 base, with 17 bases between the two germline ends. The CDR3 has 18 amino acids. The CDR3 sequence is CASSESSQGESGTDTQYF. The DNA for the CDR3 is TGCGCCAGCAGTGAGTCCTCGCAAGGGGAATCGGGCACAGATACGCAGTATTTT.

This clonotype appeared many times. The V and J genes are TRBV30 and TRBJ1-6; 8 bases line up with TRBD1. With 5 bases clipped from V and 9 bases from J, the junction kept 6 bases outside the gene matches. The germline gives CDR1 GTSNPN, CDR2 SVGIG (reference sequence). The CDR3 is 13 residues long. Here the CDR3 reads CAWQGAQGSPLHF. The CDR3 DNA reads TGTGCCTGGCAGGGGGCCCAAGGTTCACCCCTCCACTTT.

About this clonotype itself: This clone may be a read error of a much larger clone one base away. Here the CDR3 omits its conserved ending phenylalanine or tryptophan, so a read error is the likely source. The chain is built from TRBV7-2 and TRBJ1-1, with D tentatively TRBD1 (6 bases). This CDR3 comprises 16 residues. Per germline, CDR1 SGHTA and CDR2 FQGNSA. V was cut by 5 bases and J by 1 base, with 17 bases left in between. Written as DNA, the CDR3 is TGTGCCAGCAGCCAATTAGGGGGGAAGAGGAACACTGAAGCTTTCCTT. This gives the protein CASSQLGGKRNTEAFL.

This clonotype was detected ten times or more. The V gene is TRBV20-1, the J gene TRBJ2-1; TRBD2 is a possible D gene (5 bases). V lost 3 bases and J 2 bases, leaving 11 bases between the germline ends. The CDR3 runs to 14 residues. The germline V gene encodes CDR1 DFQATT and CDR2 SNEGSKA (reference sequence). In DNA, the CDR3 is TGCAGTGCTAGGGGAGACTTTACCTACAATGAGCAGTTCTTC. Its protein is CSARGDFTYNEQFF.

This clonotype showed up many times. This sequence joins TRBV3-1 and TRBJ2-7; 8 nucleotides align to TRBD1. Germline V gene lookup returns CDR1 LGHDT and CDR2 YNNKEL (reference sequence). The CDR3 is made up of 16 amino acids. The V segment lost 4 bases and the J segment 3 bases; nucleotides outside the gene matches: 11. The CDR3 bases are TGTGCCAGCAGCCGCTACTCAGGGGGCCCCGACTACGAGCAGTACTTC. Translating gives CASSRYSGGPDYEQYF.

This clonotype was seen ten or more times. The rearrangement joins TRBV5-8 to TRBJ2-1, with 7 bases matching TRBD1. V was pared by 5 bases and J by 8 bases, with 7 bases of the junction left unmatched. Germline V gene sequence: CDR1 SGHTS, CDR2 YDEGEE. This CDR3 has 13 amino acids. The CDR3 DNA is TGTGCCAGCAGACTTACAGGGGTGGATGAGCAGTTCTTC. It specifies CASRLTGVDEQFF.

In its sample, this clonotype was seen many times. The chain uses TRBV11-2 and TRBJ2-1; 7 bases match TRBD2. This CDR3 contains 16 residues. The germline gives CDR1 SGHAT, CDR2 FQNNGV. V lost 5 bases and J lost 1; bases outside the gene matches: 8. The CDR3 protein is CASSPSGAGSYNEQFF. CDR3 bases: TGTGCCAGCAGCCCCAGCGGGGCGGGTTCCTACAATGAGCAGTTCTTC.

At least ten counts were recorded for this clonotype. The V and J genes are TRBV4-1 and TRBJ2-7, with TRBD1 matching 10 bases. From germline, CDR1 is MGHRA and CDR2 YSYEKL. J gave up 6 bases and V 4 bases, and 9 bases lay outside the gene matches. The CDR3 is made up of 15 amino acids. CDR3 sequence reads: CASSRPGTGVGEQYF. In DNA, the CDR3 is TGCGCCAGCAGCCGTCCCGGGACAGGGGTAGGCGAGCAGTACTTC.

In the case of this clonotype: This may come from a read error, since a much larger clone is one base off. The rearrangement links TRBV28 to TRBJ1-4, with 7 bases lining up with TRBD1. The junction had 9 bases not matched to a gene; V was cut back by 6 bases and J by 8 bases. The germline gives CDR1 MDHEN, CDR2 SYDVKM. The CDR3 extends over 14 amino acids. The CDR3 sequence: CASSLERGREKLFF. In nucleotides, the CDR3 is TGTGCCAGCAGCCTGGAAAGGGGGCGGGAAAAACTGTTTTTT.

This clonotype showed up many times. The chain employs TRBV12-3 or TRBV12-4 and TRBJ2-7; D uncertain. This CDR3 is 13 amino acids long. V dropped 4 bases and J dropped 7 bases, with 14 bases sitting between them. The CDR3 coding sequence is TGTGCCAGCAGTTCCTCCCACCCGCTGGAGCAGTACTTC. The encoded protein is CASSSSHPLEQYF.

This clonotype has a count of ten or more. The V call is TRBV12-3 or TRBV12-4, the J call TRBJ1-2; perhaps TRBD1 as D (6 bases). CDR3 size: 14 residues. With 5 bases removed from V and 5 bases from J, the gap between germline ends came to 15 bases. The CDR3 nucleotides are TGTGCCAGCAGTGTCAGGGGTGACGTTTATGGCTACACCTTC. Its translation is CASSVRGDVYGYTF.

The rearrangement links TRBV5-8 to TRBJ1-1, with TRBD1 as a possible D gene (5 bases). From germline, CDR1 is SGHTS and CDR2 YDEGEE. The CDR3 totals 16 residues. V was trimmed by 7 bases and J by 2 bases, leaving 21 bases between them. This CDR3 reads CASRVLLGTGNTEAFF. The CDR3 DNA reads as TGTGCCAGCCGAGTTCTGCTTGGGACGGGTAACACTGAAGCTTTCTTT.

V usage is TRBV10-3 and J usage is TRBJ2-7; TRBD2 agrees at 10 bases. This CDR3 has 17 amino acids. CDR1 is ENHRY and CDR2 is SYGVKD in the germline V gene. V trimming: 1 base; J trimming: 5 bases; junction bases outside the gene matches: 11. CDR3 region: CAISELGASGRIHEQYF. The CDR3 DNA reads TGTGCCATCAGTGAGTTGGGGGCTAGCGGGAGAATCCACGAGCAGTACTTC.

This clonotype showed up many times. The chain is built from TRBV27 and TRBJ1-4, with 8 bases identical to TRBD1. The CDR3 is 15 residues long. Germline values: CDR1 MNHEY, CDR2 SMNVEV (reference sequence). V was pared by 6 bases and J by 7 bases, with 10 bases of the junction left unmatched. The chain's CDR3 is CASSSQDRDREKLFF. In DNA, the CDR3 is TGTGCCAGCAGCTCCCAGGACAGGGATCGTGAAAAACTGTTTTTT.

The table lists this clonotype with many counts. J is TRBJ2-2 and V is TRBV6-1; D gene unclear. The CDR3 loop spans 11 amino acids. V lost 5 bases and J 7 bases, leaving 5 bases between the germline ends. In germline, CDR1 is MNHNS, CDR2 SASEGT. The CDR3 sequence: CASSSRGELFF. The CDR3 nucleotides read TGTGCCAGCAGTTCCCGCGGGGAGCTGTTTTTT.

This clonotype was recorded many times. This chain links TRBV7-2 with TRBJ2-7; perhaps TRBD2 as D (7 bases). This CDR3 has 17 amino acids. The ends were cut back, 3 bases at V and 2 bases at J, with 20 bases in the middle. From germline, CDR1 is SGHTA and CDR2 FQGNSA. The CDR3 nucleotides are TGTGCCAGCAGCTTGGGCTGGGGGCAAGGGGGGGCCTACGAGCAGTACTTC. Translation gives CASSLGWGQGGAYEQYF.